Here is one T cell receptor (beta chain) with its context. What it binds is unknown. V dropped 6 bases and J dropped 3; count of bases not matched to a gene: 5. CDR1 is KGHDR and CDR2 is SFDVKD in the germline V gene. CDR3 length: 15 residues. cDNA molecules, individually, were tagged with unique molecular identifiers. TCRdb ran MiXCR on the 5' RACE reads and lists one entry per CDR3 protein. This table holds some 80,000 distinct CDR3 sequences, around 12% found once. The record originates from a study of early T cells in non-severe SARS-CoV-2 infection. Across the study: Sequencing of bulk RNA from unsorted whole blood was done, without chain pairing. Notes on the study in general: Database matching using VDJdb favored anti-spike CD8 responses, with private and CD4 specificities left missing.

V is TRBV24-1 and J is TRBJ2-3, with TRBD2 matching 10 bases. The sequence came from an adult who was a healthcare worker with PCR-confirmed SARS-CoV-2 infection or an uninfected control (not recorded which). The donor label of this sample is uncertain. The sample was whole blood, taken at baseline. The DNA of the CDR3 is TGTGCCACCAGTACGAGCGGGGGGGCTACAGATACGCAGTATTTT. It codes for CATSTSGGATDTQYF.